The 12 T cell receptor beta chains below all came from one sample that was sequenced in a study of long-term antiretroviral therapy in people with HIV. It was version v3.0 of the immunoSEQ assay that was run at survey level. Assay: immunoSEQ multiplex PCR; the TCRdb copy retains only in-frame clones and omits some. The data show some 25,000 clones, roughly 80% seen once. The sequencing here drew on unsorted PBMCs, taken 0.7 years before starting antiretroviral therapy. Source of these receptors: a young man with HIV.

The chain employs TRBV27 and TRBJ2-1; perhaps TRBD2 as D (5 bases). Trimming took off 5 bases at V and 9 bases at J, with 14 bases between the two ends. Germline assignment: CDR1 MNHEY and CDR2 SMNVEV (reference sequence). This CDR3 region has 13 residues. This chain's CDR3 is CASSPLSSREQFF. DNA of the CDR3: TGTGCCAGCAGTCCCCTCTCTAGCCGTGAGCAGTTCTTC.

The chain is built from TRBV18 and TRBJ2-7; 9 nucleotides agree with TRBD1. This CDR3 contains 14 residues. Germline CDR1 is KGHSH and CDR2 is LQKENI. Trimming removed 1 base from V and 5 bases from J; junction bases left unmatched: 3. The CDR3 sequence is CASSPRDREHEQYF. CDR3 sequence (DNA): TGTGCCAGCTCACCACGGGACAGGGAACACGAGCAGTACTTC.

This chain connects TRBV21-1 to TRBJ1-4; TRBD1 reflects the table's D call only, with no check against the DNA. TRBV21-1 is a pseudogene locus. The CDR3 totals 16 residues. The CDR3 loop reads CASSKEGTGVNEKLFF. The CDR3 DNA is TGTGCCAGCAGCAAAGAGGGAACAGGGGTCAATGAAAAACTGTTTTTT.

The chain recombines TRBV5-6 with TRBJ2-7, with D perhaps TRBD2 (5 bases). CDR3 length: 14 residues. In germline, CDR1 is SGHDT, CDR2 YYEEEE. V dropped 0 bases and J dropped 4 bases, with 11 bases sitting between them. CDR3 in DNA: TGTGCCAGCAGCTTGGGCGGGCAGTTTTACGAGCAGTACTTC. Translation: CASSLGGQFYEQYF. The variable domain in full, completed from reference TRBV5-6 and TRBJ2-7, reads DAGVTQSPTHLIKTRGQQVTLRCSPKSGHDTVSWYQQALGQGPQFIFQYYEEEERQRGNFPDRFSGHQFPNYSSELNVNALLLGDSALYLCASSLGGQFYEQYFGPGTRLTVT.

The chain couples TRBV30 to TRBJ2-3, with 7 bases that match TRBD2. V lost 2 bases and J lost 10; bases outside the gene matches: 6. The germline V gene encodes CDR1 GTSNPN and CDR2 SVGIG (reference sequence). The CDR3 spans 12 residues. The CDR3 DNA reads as TGTGCCTGGAGTTCGACTAGCATGGCGCAGTATTTT. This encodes CAWSSTSMAQYF.

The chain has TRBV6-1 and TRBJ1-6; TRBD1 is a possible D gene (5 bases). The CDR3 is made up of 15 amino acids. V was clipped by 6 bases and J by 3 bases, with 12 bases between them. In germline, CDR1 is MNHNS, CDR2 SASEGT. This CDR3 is CASSLSGNYNSPLHF. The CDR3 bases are TGTGCCAGCAGCCTTTCAGGGAACTATAATTCACCCCTCCACTTT.

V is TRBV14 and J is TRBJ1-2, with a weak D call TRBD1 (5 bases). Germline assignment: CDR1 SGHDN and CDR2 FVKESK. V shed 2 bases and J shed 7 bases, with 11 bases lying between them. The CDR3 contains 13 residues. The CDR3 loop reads CASSQRQGGGYTF. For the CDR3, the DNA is TGTGCCAGCAGCCAACGGCAGGGAGGTGGCTACACCTTC. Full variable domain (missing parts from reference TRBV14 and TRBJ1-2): EAGVTQFPSHSVIEKGQTVTLRCDPISGHDNLYWYRRVMGKEIKFLLHFVKESKQDESGMPNNRFLAERTGGTYSTLKVQPAELEDSGVYFCASSQRQGGGYTFGSGTRLTVV.

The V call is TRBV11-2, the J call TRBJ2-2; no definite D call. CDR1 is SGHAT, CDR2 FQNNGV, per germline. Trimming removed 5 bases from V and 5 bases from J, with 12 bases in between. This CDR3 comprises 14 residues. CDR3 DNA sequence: TGTGCCAGCAGCGCACCTAGGGTTACCGGGGAGCTGTTTTTT. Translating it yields CASSAPRVTGELFF.

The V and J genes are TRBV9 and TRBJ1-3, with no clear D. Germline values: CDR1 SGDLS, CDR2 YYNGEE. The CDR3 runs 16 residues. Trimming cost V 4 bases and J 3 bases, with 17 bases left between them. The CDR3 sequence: CASSPRESRSGNTIYF. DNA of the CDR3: TGTGCCAGCAGCCCCAGAGAGAGCCGGAGTGGAAACACCATATATTTT.

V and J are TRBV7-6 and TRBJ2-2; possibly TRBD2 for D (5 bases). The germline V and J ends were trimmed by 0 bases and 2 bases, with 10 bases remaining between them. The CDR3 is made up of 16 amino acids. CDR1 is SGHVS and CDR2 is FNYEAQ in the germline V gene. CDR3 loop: CASSLAGVGNTGELFF. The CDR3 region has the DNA TGTGCCAGCAGCTTAGCGGGAGTCGGCAACACCGGGGAGCTGTTTTTT.

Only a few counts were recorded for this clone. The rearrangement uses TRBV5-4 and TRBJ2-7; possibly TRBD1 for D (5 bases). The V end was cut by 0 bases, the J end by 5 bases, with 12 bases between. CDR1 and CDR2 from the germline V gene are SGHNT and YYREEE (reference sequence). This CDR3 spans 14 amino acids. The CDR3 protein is CASSLGRARDEQYF. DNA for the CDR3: TGTGCCAGCAGCTTGGGCAGGGCCAGGGACGAGCAGTACTTC.

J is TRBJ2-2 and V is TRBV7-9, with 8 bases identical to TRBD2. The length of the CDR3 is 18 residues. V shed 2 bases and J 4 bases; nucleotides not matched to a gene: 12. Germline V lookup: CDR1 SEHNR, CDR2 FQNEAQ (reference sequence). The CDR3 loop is CASSLTSGGVRGTGELFF. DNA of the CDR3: TGTGCCAGCAGCTTAACGAGCGGGGGAGTCCGCGGCACCGGGGAGCTGTTTTTT. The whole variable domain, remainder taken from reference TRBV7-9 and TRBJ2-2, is DTGVSQNPRHKITKRGQNVTFRCDPISEHNRLYWYRQTLGQGPEFLTYFQNEAQLEKSRLLSDRFSAERPKGSFSTLEIQRTEQGDSAMYLCASSLTSGGVRGTGELFFGEGSRLTVL.